This T cell receptor (beta chain) was identified during a study of control samples from healthy donors and cancer patients (dated by TCRdb to about 2020). About this clone: No antigen is known for it. No clone much larger than this one lies a single base away; base qualities are absent.

Trimming costs V 1 base and J 4 bases, and their ends lie 16 bases apart. Per the germline V gene, MNHNS is the CDR1 and SASEGT is the CDR2. The CDR3 holds 16 amino acids from the cysteine to the phenylalanine. The only DNA kept is the CDR3, 48 bases in frame from the first base. Receptor libraries were prepared by the immunoSEQ multiplex PCR assay. Here the immuneACCESS table is served through TCRdb, limited to in-frame sequences with V and J called. Missing clones are a known gap in these copies; in checked studies unresolved V genes cover under half, and the rest lacks a known reason. The sample table lists about 69,000 clones, roughly 80% of them with a count of one. The top ten hold 2.5% to 3% of the sample.

The chain employs TRBV6-1 and TRBJ1-2, with the D segment identity uncertain. This TCR came from a woman between 45 and 65 years old with lung cancer. Sequencing was carried out using PBMCs. The CDR3 reads as follows: CASSEGSPGSSYGYTF. Here is the DNA: TGTGCCAGCAGTGAAGGGTCGCCCGGAAGCAGCTATGGCTACACCTTC.